These T cell receptor beta chains were read from a single sample in a study of blood T cell repertoires in COVID-19. Data came from immunoSEQ multiplex PCR; TCRdb stores just in-frame clones and leaves some out. The sample shows 180,000 or so clones, around 88% of them seen only once. The sample consisted of peripheral blood. The receptors were gathered from a woman in her twenties or thirties with acute or convalescent COVID-19. CDR3s include the opening cysteine and the closing phenylalanine or tryptophan. Fields, in order: V gene, D gene, J gene, clone size, CDR3 DNA, CDR3 protein. A D gene is named only where the DNA matches it firmly. Some rows have no size entry. The others give once, few or many, or a class for an expanded clone.

>TRBV28|TRBD1|TRBJ2-7|NA
TGTGCCAGCACCCTGAGGGTAGGGGGCGTCTACGAGCAGTACTTC
CASTLRVGGVYEQYF
>TRBV10-1|NA|TRBJ2-2|once
TGCGCCAGCAGTGCCAGTACCACCGGGGAGCTGTTTTTT
CASSASTTGELFF
>TRBV28|NA|TRBJ2-6|NA
TGTGCCAGCAGCCCCTCCGCTGGGGCCAACGTCCTGACTTTC
CASSPSAGANVLTF
>TRBV10-3|NA|TRBJ2-7|NA
TGTGCCATCAGTGAGTTCCGGGAGAGGCCTTACGAGCAGTACTTC
CAISEFRERPYEQYF
>TRBV5-1|NA|TRBJ1-1|NA
TGCGCCAGCATGCGGGAGAAAGGCGCTGAAGCTTTCTTT
CASMREKGAEAFF
>TRBV2|NA|TRBJ2-2|NA
TGTGCCGCGGCCGGGGAGCTGTTTTTT
CAAAGELFF
>TRBV7-2|NA|TRBJ2-3|NA
TGTGCCAGCAGCCTCTACAGGAGCACAGATACGCAGTATTTT
CASSLYRSTDTQYF
>TRBV4-2|NA|TRBJ1-1|NA
TGTGCCAGCAGCCAAGATTATATTGCTTTCTTT
CASSQDYIAFF
>TRBV4-1|NA|TRBJ1-5|few
TGCGCCAGCAGCCAAGATGGCCAGCCCCAGCATTTT
CASSQDGQPQHF
>TRBV11-2|NA|TRBJ1-1|many
TGTGCCAGCAGCTTCGTCCGGGACACTGAAGCTTTCTTT
CASSFVRDTEAFF
>TRBV10-3|TRBD1|TRBJ2-7|once
TGTGCCATCCAAGCACCGGGACAGACCTACGAGCAGTACTTC
CAIQAPGQTYEQYF
>TRBV30|TRBD2|TRBJ2-3|NA
TGTGCCTGGAGTGAGGGGCGGGAGAGCACAGATACGCAGTATTTT
CAWSEGRESTDTQYF
>TRBV27|NA|TRBJ2-7|NA
TGTGCCAGCAGTTTATTTGGGAGCTCCTACGAGCAGTACTTC
CASSLFGSSYEQYF
>TRBV11-2|TRBD2|TRBJ2-1|few
TGTGCCAGCAGCTTAAGGCTAGCGGGAGGGGGGGAGCAGTTCTTC
CASSLRLAGGGEQFF
>TRBV9|TRBD1|TRBJ1-2|NA
TGTGCCAGCAGCGGATGGGACAGGGCTAACTATGGCTACACCTTC
CASSGWDRANYGYTF
>TRBV5-1|NA|TRBJ2-6|NA
TGCGCCAGCAGCTTGACAGCCGACTCTGGGGCCAACGTCCTGACTTTC
CASSLTADSGANVLTF
>TRBV5-1|NA|TRBJ2-1|NA
TGCGCCAGCAGCTTCGGGGGAAGCAATGAGCAGTTCTTC
CASSFGGSNEQFF
>TRBV5-6|TRBD2|TRBJ2-7|once
TGTGCCAGCAGCACGGGACTAGCGCGCGAGCAGTACTTC
CASSTGLAREQYF
>TRBV6-6|NA|TRBJ2-7|NA
TGTGCCAGCAGTTACTCGACAGAGCAGTACTTC
CASSYSTEQYF
>TRBV19|TRBD1|TRBJ2-2|NA
TGTGCCAGTAGTGCGATCCGGGACAGGGGTGGGGAGCTGTTTTTT
CASSAIRDRGGELFF
>TRBV5-1|TRBD1|TRBJ2-2|NA
TGCGCCAGCAGCTTGGCCGCGACAGGGGGAGACTTCGGCACCGGGGAGCTGTTTTTT
CASSLAATGGDFGTGELFF
>TRBV3-1/TRBV3-2|NA|TRBJ1-1|once
TGTGCCAGCAGCCAAGGACGGGGCACTGAAGCTTTCTTT
CASSQGRGTEAFF